This is a list of T cell receptor beta chains from one sample in a study of shared clonotypes between healthy human individuals. Clones were sequenced by immunoSEQ multiplex PCR, and TCRdb holds only the in-frame ones, with some missing. The repertoire holds some 580,000 clones, roughly 98% seen once, with 0.25% to 0.35% in the top ten. The sample comprised naive CD8+ T cells sorted from blood. These receptors were taken from a man aged 25 to 45 in good health. Both conserved end residues are part of each CDR3. The D gene is left open where the match is weak. Where a row states a size, it is once, few, many or the class of an expanded clone; other rows omit it.

cdr3_length: 11
v_call: TRBV11-2
j_call: TRBJ2-5
clone_size: NA
d_call: NA
cdr3_aa: CASSFLETQYF
cdr3_nt: TGTGCCAGCAGCTTTCTGGAGACCCAGTACTTC

cdr3_length: 14
v_call: TRBV29-1
j_call: TRBJ2-7
clone_size: NA
d_call: TRBD1
cdr3_aa: CSVSTGTGVVEQYF
cdr3_nt: TGCAGCGTGTCAACCGGGACAGGGGTAGTTGAGCAGTACTTC

cdr3_length: 17
v_call: TRBV9
j_call: TRBJ2-7
clone_size: NA
d_call: TRBD2
cdr3_aa: CASSHSSTSGRTYEQYF
cdr3_nt: TGTGCCAGCAGCCACTCCTCTACTAGCGGGAGGACCTACGAGCAGTACTTC

cdr3_length: 16
v_call: TRBV5-1
j_call: TRBJ2-7
clone_size: NA
d_call: TRBD2
cdr3_aa: CASRNAGTSGSYEQYF
cdr3_nt: TGCGCCAGCAGGAATGCCGGGACTAGCGGGTCCTACGAGCAGTACTTC

cdr3_length: 16
v_call: TRBV5-1
j_call: TRBJ2-2
clone_size: NA
d_call: TRBD1
cdr3_aa: CASSGGQGASTGELFF
cdr3_nt: TGCGCCAGCAGCGGCGGACAGGGGGCGAGCACCGGGGAGCTGTTTTTT

cdr3_length: 16
v_call: TRBV9
j_call: TRBJ2-7
clone_size: few
d_call: TRBD2
cdr3_aa: CASSALGTSGIYEQYF
cdr3_nt: TGTGCCAGCAGCGCTTTAGGGACTAGCGGGATCTACGAGCAGTACTTC

cdr3_length: 14
v_call: TRBV5-1
j_call: TRBJ2-3
clone_size: NA
d_call: NA
cdr3_aa: CASSLYRNTDTQYF
cdr3_nt: TGCGCCAGCAGCTTGTACAGGAACACAGATACGCAGTATTTT

cdr3_length: 14
v_call: TRBV4-3
j_call: TRBJ1-1
clone_size: NA
d_call: TRBD1
cdr3_aa: CASSLQGRNTEAFF
cdr3_nt: TGCGCCAGCAGCCTACAGGGGCGGAACACTGAAGCTTTCTTT

cdr3_length: 14
v_call: TRBV11-3
j_call: TRBJ2-1
clone_size: NA
d_call: TRBD2
cdr3_aa: CASSSGTSDNEQFF
cdr3_nt: TGTGCCAGCAGCTCGGGGACTAGCGACAATGAGCAGTTCTTC

cdr3_length: 13
v_call: TRBV7-9
j_call: TRBJ1-2
clone_size: NA
d_call: NA
cdr3_aa: CASSLGGARGYTF
cdr3_nt: TGTGCCAGCAGCTTAGGGGGGGCGCGGGGCTACACCTTC

cdr3_length: 11
v_call: TRBV25-1
j_call: TRBJ2-5
clone_size: once
d_call: NA
cdr3_aa: CASSGWETQYF
cdr3_nt: TGTGCCAGCTCCGGTTGGGAGACCCAGTACTTC

cdr3_length: 14
v_call: TRBV4-3
j_call: TRBJ1-2
clone_size: NA
d_call: NA
cdr3_aa: CASSPGGGGYGYTF
cdr3_nt: TGCGCCAGCAGCCCGGGCGGGGGAGGCTATGGCTACACCTTC

cdr3_length: 16
v_call: TRBV5-5
j_call: TRBJ2-3
clone_size: once
d_call: TRBD1
cdr3_aa: CASREWDRASTDTQYF
cdr3_nt: TGTGCCAGCAGAGAGTGGGACAGGGCTAGCACAGATACGCAGTATTTT

cdr3_length: 15
v_call: TRBV5-1
j_call: TRBJ2-7
clone_size: NA
d_call: NA
cdr3_aa: CASSLAGGRHHEQYF
cdr3_nt: TGCGCCAGCAGCTTGGCCGGTGGGCGTCATCACGAGCAGTACTTC

cdr3_length: 14
v_call: TRBV28
j_call: TRBJ2-3
clone_size: NA
d_call: TRBD2
cdr3_aa: CASSPPSGPDTQYF
cdr3_nt: TGTGCCAGCAGTCCGCCTAGCGGCCCAGATACGCAGTATTTT

cdr3_length: 13
v_call: TRBV7-2
j_call: TRBJ2-3
clone_size: NA
d_call: NA
cdr3_aa: CASRTLRGDTQYF
cdr3_nt: TGTGCCAGCAGGACCTTACGGGGGGATACGCAGTATTTT

cdr3_length: 15
v_call: TRBV7-6
j_call: TRBJ2-1
clone_size: NA
d_call: TRBD2
cdr3_aa: CASSPSWTSGDEQFF
cdr3_nt: TGTGCCAGCAGCCCCTCTTGGACTAGCGGCGATGAGCAGTTCTTC

cdr3_length: 14
v_call: TRBV14
j_call: TRBJ2-7
clone_size: NA
d_call: NA
cdr3_aa: CASSQGNRDYEQYF
cdr3_nt: TGTGCCAGCAGCCAAGGGAACAGGGACTACGAGCAGTACTTC

cdr3_length: 11
v_call: TRBV7-9
j_call: TRBJ2-7
clone_size: NA
d_call: NA
cdr3_aa: CASSPSVEQYF
cdr3_nt: TGTGCCAGCAGTCCTAGCGTTGAGCAGTACTTC

cdr3_length: 11
v_call: TRBV5-1
j_call: TRBJ2-1
clone_size: NA
d_call: NA
cdr3_aa: CASSQGPQSFF
cdr3_nt: TGCGCCAGCAGCCAGGGCCCACAATCGTTCTTC

cdr3_length: 13
v_call: TRBV4-1
j_call: TRBJ2-4
clone_size: NA
d_call: NA
cdr3_aa: CASSAILWDIQYF
cdr3_nt: TGCGCCAGCAGCGCCATCTTGTGGGACATTCAGTACTTC

cdr3_length: 17
v_call: TRBV5-1
j_call: TRBJ2-2
clone_size: NA
d_call: TRBD2
cdr3_aa: CASSFSLAGDRTGELFF
cdr3_nt: TGCGCCAGCAGCTTCAGCTTAGCGGGAGACCGGACCGGGGAGCTGTTTTTT

cdr3_length: 15
v_call: TRBV10-2
j_call: TRBJ2-5
clone_size: NA
d_call: TRBD2
cdr3_aa: CASSEAASGDGTQYF
cdr3_nt: TGCGCCAGCAGTGAGGCAGCTAGCGGCGATGGGACCCAGTACTTC

cdr3_length: 12
v_call: TRBV7-9
j_call: TRBJ1-5
clone_size: NA
d_call: NA
cdr3_aa: CASSLEDRPQHF
cdr3_nt: TGTGCCAGCAGCTTAGAGGATCGGCCCCAGCATTTT

cdr3_length: 14
v_call: TRBV29-1
j_call: TRBJ1-4
clone_size: NA
d_call: NA
cdr3_aa: CSVGVAAFNEKLFF
cdr3_nt: TGCAGCGTTGGAGTGGCAGCTTTTAATGAAAAACTGTTTTTT

cdr3_length: 12
v_call: TRBV29-1
j_call: TRBJ2-5
clone_size: NA
d_call: NA
cdr3_aa: CSARWGRETQYF
cdr3_nt: TGCAGCGCAAGGTGGGGGAGAGAGACCCAGTACTTC

cdr3_length: 15
v_call: TRBV27
j_call: TRBJ2-7
clone_size: NA
d_call: TRBD1
cdr3_aa: CASRRTGQGPYEQYF
cdr3_nt: TGTGCCAGCAGACGGACGGGACAGGGACCCTACGAGCAGTACTTC

cdr3_length: 13
v_call: TRBV5-8
j_call: TRBJ2-7
clone_size: NA
d_call: NA
cdr3_aa: CASRLHWGYEQYF
cdr3_nt: TGTGCCAGCAGACTCCATTGGGGCTACGAGCAGTACTTC

cdr3_length: 11
v_call: TRBV7-3
j_call: TRBJ2-2
clone_size: NA
d_call: NA
cdr3_aa: CASSFGGELFF
cdr3_nt: TGTGCCAGCAGCTTTGGCGGGGAGCTGTTTTTT

cdr3_length: 13
v_call: TRBV29-1
j_call: TRBJ1-1
clone_size: NA
d_call: NA
cdr3_aa: CSVMPHGNTEAFF
cdr3_nt: TGCAGCGTTATGCCCCACGGGAACACTGAAGCTTTCTTT

cdr3_length: 14
v_call: TRBV18
j_call: TRBJ2-7
clone_size: NA
d_call: NA
cdr3_aa: CASSLSSTLIEQYF
cdr3_nt: TGTGCCAGCTCACTCTCTAGCACCCTCATCGAGCAGTACTTC

cdr3_length: 12
v_call: TRBV7-9
j_call: TRBJ2-7
clone_size: NA
d_call: NA
cdr3_aa: CASRADSYEQYF
cdr3_nt: TGTGCCAGCAGAGCGGATTCCTACGAGCAGTACTTC

cdr3_length: 17
v_call: TRBV27
j_call: TRBJ2-6
clone_size: NA
d_call: TRBD1
cdr3_aa: CASSVHDRGPGANVLTF
cdr3_nt: TGTGCCAGCAGTGTACACGACAGGGGGCCTGGGGCCAACGTCCTGACTTTC

cdr3_length: 18
v_call: TRBV19
j_call: TRBJ2-2
clone_size: NA
d_call: TRBD2
cdr3_aa: CASRPKSGVGANTGELFF
cdr3_nt: TGTGCCAGTCGCCCAAAAAGCGGGGTGGGGGCGAACACCGGGGAGCTGTTTTTT

cdr3_length: 13
v_call: TRBV6-5
j_call: TRBJ1-2
clone_size: few
d_call: NA
cdr3_aa: CASSYSSSEDSTF
cdr3_nt: TGTGCCAGCAGTTACTCTTCGTCAGAAGATTCCACCTTC

cdr3_length: 15
v_call: TRBV7-6
j_call: TRBJ2-3
clone_size: NA
d_call: TRBD2
cdr3_aa: CASSSIAGYTDTQYF
cdr3_nt: TGTGCCAGCAGCTCCATAGCGGGATACACAGATACGCAGTATTTT